A selection of T cell receptor beta chains follows, all from one sample in a study of cytomegalovirus exposure and HLA in healthy donors. Sequenced by immunoSEQ multiplex PCR; TCRdb stores in-frame clones only, minus some. This table holds more than 100,000 clones, about 70% found once. Sequencing was carried out using PBMCs. Receptor source: a woman aged 35 to 49 in good health and CMV-seronegative. Each CDR3 is given with its conserved first and last residue. A D gene is named only where the DNA matches it firmly. Only part of the rows carry a size: once, few, many, or a class if the clone is expanded.

-	TRBV7-9	once	TRBJ2-5	TGTGCCAGCAGCCGACCTACAGTCTTCCAAGAGACCCAGTACTTC	CASSRPTVFQETQYF
TRBD1	TRBV5-4	-	TRBJ2-7	TGTGCCAGCAGCTCCGGGACAGGGGCGTACGAGCAGTACTTC	CASSSGTGAYEQYF
-	TRBV11-2	-	TRBJ1-3	TGTGCCAGCAGCTTTAGGACTAGACCCGGAGCAGTCGGAAACACCATATATTTT	CASSFRTRPGAVGNTIYF
TRBD1	TRBV5-4	many	TRBJ1-3	TGTGCCAGCAGCTCCGGGACAGGGAGTGGAAACACCATATATTTT	CASSSGTGSGNTIYF
-	TRBV30	few	TRBJ1-1	TGTGCCTGGAGTTCTACAGAGATGAACACTGAAGCTTTCTTT	CAWSSTEMNTEAFF
-	TRBV6-6	-	TRBJ1-1	TGTGCCAGCAGCACCCCAGGGATAACGAACACTGAAGCTTTCTTT	CASSTPGITNTEAFF
TRBD1	TRBV7-2	-	TRBJ1-1	TGTGCCAGCAGCCGACAGGGCATATTAGCCACTGAAGCTTTCTTT	CASSRQGILATEAFF
-	TRBV9	-	TRBJ1-1	TGTGCCAGCAGCCCCCAGGCACCGACGTCTGAAGCTTTCTTT	CASSPQAPTSEAFF
-	TRBV7-8	-	TRBJ2-3	TGTGCCAGCAGCCGGGGTGGGGATACGCAGTATTTT	CASSRGGDTQYF
-	TRBV4-1	few	TRBJ1-2	TGCGCCAGCAGCCAAGATGGCCGGGACTACACCTTC	CASSQDGRDYTF
-	TRBV18	-	TRBJ2-3	TGTGCCAGCTCACCAAAACAGGGTAGCACAGATACGCAGTATTTT	CASSPKQGSTDTQYF
TRBD1	TRBV27	-	TRBJ2-7	TGTGCCAGCAGTTTATCGATGGGGACAGGGGGCAGTCAGTACTTC	CASSLSMGTGGSQYF